Following are 30 T cell receptor beta chains from one sample sequenced in a study of CD8+ T cells in alopecia areata. After isolation, RNA underwent reverse transcription to generate cDNA as the sequencing template. Profiling relied on immunoSEQ multiplex PCR, and the TCRdb table lists in-frame clones only, not all of them. The table has roughly 6,600 clones, about two thirds seen once. Noted treatment: oral pan-JAK inhibitor, 5-10 mg twice daily. It was from alopecia areata patients that lesional scalp punch biopsies and peripheral blood were collected. Sequenced material: skin, taken at week 4, from a patient treated with tofacitinib. Every receptor here comes from a human donor with alopecia areata.

Only a few counts were recorded for this clone. The chain uses TRBV6-6 and TRBJ1-1, with no clear D. V was shortened by 7 bases and J by 4 bases, with 7 bases between the two germline ends. The CDR3 runs to 11 residues. In germline, CDR1 is MNHNY, CDR2 SVGAGI (reference sequence). The CDR3 nucleotides read TGTGCCAGCATTGACCGCACTGAAGCTTTCTTT. It encodes CASIDRTEAFF.

The gene calls are TRBV7-8 and TRBJ1-3; 7 bases fit TRBD1. V lost 5 bases, J lost 0 bases, and 10 bases stayed unmatched. The CDR3 has 17 residues. In germline, CDR1 is SGHVS, CDR2 FQNEAQ. CDR3 in DNA: TGTGCCAGCAGCCTAAACGGACAGGCGTTCTCTGGAAACACCATATATTTT. Its protein is CASSLNGQAFSGNTIYF.

The chain uses TRBV5-4 and TRBJ1-2; D gene uncertain. The CDR3 runs 14 residues. Trimming removed 0 bases from V and 8 bases from J, with 14 bases in between. Per the germline V gene, CDR1 is SGHNT and CDR2 is YYREEE (reference sequence). The CDR3 DNA reads TGTGCCAGCAGCTTGGGTATGAAAGAGGAAGGCTACACCTTC. It translates to CASSLGMKEEGYTF.

The chain is built from TRBV5-4 and TRBJ2-3; the D gene is possibly TRBD1 (6 bases). Germline lookup yields CDR1 SGHNT and CDR2 YYREEE (reference sequence). The CDR3 has 13 amino acids. V lost 4 bases to trimming and J lost 5 bases, with 11 bases between them. In nucleotides, the CDR3 is TGTGCCAGCAGCACTACAGGGAAAGATACGCAGTATTTT. Its translation: CASSTTGKDTQYF.

This chain joins TRBV29-1 and TRBJ2-7; the D gene is possibly TRBD1 (5 bases). Deletions cut 1 base from V and 5 bases from J, with 12 bases between. Germline V gene sequence: CDR1 SQVTM, CDR2 ANQGSEA. This CDR3 is built from 13 residues. In DNA form, the CDR3 reads TGCAGCGTTGAAGGCCAGGGTCCCCACGAGCAGTACTTC. The encoded protein is CSVEGQGPHEQYF.

In its sample, this clone was seen a few times. J is TRBJ2-1 and V is TRBV5-6; D is uncertain. V dropped 2 bases and J dropped 5 bases, with 8 bases sitting between them. Germline CDR1 and CDR2: SGHDT and YYEEEE. The CDR3 sequence is 13 residues long. CDR3 in amino acids: CASSFDTNNEQFF. CDR3 in DNA: TGTGCCAGCAGCTTTGACACCAACAATGAGCAGTTCTTC.

This sequence joins TRBV6-1 and TRBJ2-3; weak D call: TRBD2 (7 bases). The germline V gene has CDR1 MNHNS and CDR2 SASEGT. Trimming took off 3 bases at V and 1 base at J, with 14 bases between the two ends. CDR3 length: 16 amino acids. The CDR3 reads CASSELGGGRTDTQYF. CDR3 bases: TGTGCCAGCAGTGAGTTAGGGGGGGGACGCACAGATACGCAGTATTTT.

The chain combines TRBV4-2 with TRBJ1-1; maybe TRBD1 (6 bases). Germline CDR1 is LGHNA and CDR2 is YNFKEQ. V shed 1 base and J shed 5 bases, with 23 bases lying between them. The CDR3 spans 18 residues. CDR3 DNA sequence: TGTGCCAGCAGCCAAGTTCAGGGAGGGGGAGCGGGTCGGACTGAAGCTTTCTTT. As protein: CASSQVQGGGAGRTEAFF.

V and J are TRBV5-1 and TRBJ2-1; perhaps TRBD2 as D (6 bases). There are 14 residues in the CDR3. Trimming shortened V by 7 bases and J by 8 bases, and 19 bases separated the two germline ends. From germline, CDR1 is SGHRS and CDR2 YFSETQ. CDR3 DNA: TGCGCCAGCTCCGGCGGGGCCGTGGGCGATGAGCAGTTCTTC. This sequence encodes CASSGGAVGDEQFF.

This clone was observed a few times. In DNA, the CDR3 is TGTGCCAGCAGTTCGGGACTAGCGGGACTCTCCTACGAGCAGTACTTC. Translated: CASSSGLAGLSYEQYF. V gene TRBV6-5 combines with J gene TRBJ2-7; 13 nucleotides agree with TRBD2. In germline, CDR1 is MNHEY, CDR2 SVGAGI. The CDR3 extends over 16 amino acids. The J segment lost 0 bases and the V segment lost 4 bases, leaving 3 bases of the junction unmatched.

The rearrangement links TRBV5-1 to TRBJ2-7, with unresolved D. The CDR3 has 13 residues. Germline V gene sequence: CDR1 SGHRS, CDR2 YFSETQ. The ends were cut back, 4 bases at V and 5 bases at J, with 13 bases in the middle. For the CDR3, the DNA is TGCGCCAGCAGCCTCCTCCCAGGAAACGAGCAGTACTTC. Amino acids: CASSLLPGNEQYF.

This clone was detected a few times. The V and J genes are TRBV28 and TRBJ1-2, with D perhaps TRBD1 (5 bases). Trimming left V 3 bases short and J 6 bases short, with 23 bases between. CDR1 is MDHEN, CDR2 SYDVKM, per germline. This CDR3 is built from 17 residues. CDR3 sequence reads: CASSFHLEGSRIDGYTF. The CDR3, as DNA: TGTGCCAGCAGTTTCCACCTTGAGGGGTCACGGATTGATGGCTACACCTTC.

This sequence joins TRBV27 and TRBJ2-1; 10 nucleotides align to TRBD2. The CDR3 sequence is 18 residues long. The J segment lost 4 bases and the V segment lost 6 bases, leaving 15 bases of the junction unmatched. From germline, CDR1 is MNHEY and CDR2 SMNVEV (reference sequence). CDR3 in DNA: TGTGCCAGCAGCCCACCGTGGTCCCGGACTAGCGGATACAATGAGCAGTTCTTC. Translation: CASSPPWSRTSGYNEQFF.

This chain joins TRBV19 and TRBJ2-6; no reliable D call. The CDR3 contains 17 residues. Between the trimmed V and J ends, which lost 3 bases and 0 bases, there was a span of 12 bases. From germline, CDR1 is LNHDA and CDR2 SQIVND (reference sequence). The CDR3 region has the DNA TGTGCCAGTAGTATCTCCGCCGTCAACTCTGGGGCCAACGTCCTGACTTTC. This translates into CASSISAVNSGANVLTF.

The chain couples TRBV7-8 to TRBJ2-6; D gene ambiguous. The CDR3 totals 17 residues. Germline V gene data show CDR1 as SGHVS and CDR2 as FQNEAQ. V shed 1 base and J shed 0 bases, with 10 bases lying between them. CDR3 sequence reads: CASSLESYSSGANVLTF. DNA of the CDR3: TGTGCCAGCAGCTTAGAGAGCTACAGCTCTGGGGCCAACGTCCTGACTTTC.

The chain is built from TRBV27 and TRBJ1-2; TRBD1 matches at 8 bases. The V gene end was trimmed by 5 bases and the J gene end by 0 bases; junction bases not matched to a gene: 5. CDR3 length equals 15 residues. Germline-derived CDR1 and CDR2 are MNHEY and SMNVEV (reference sequence). The CDR3 here is CASSPRTGTNYGYTF. The CDR3 bases are TGTGCCAGCAGTCCAAGGACAGGGACTAACTATGGCTACACCTTC.

This sequence joins TRBV29-1 and TRBJ2-3; 8 bases line up with TRBD2. Germline V gene data show CDR1 as SQVTM and CDR2 as ANQGSEA. CDR3 length: 12 residues. The CDR3 DNA follows: TGCACATATAGCGGGAACACAGATACGCAGTATTTT. This gives the protein CTYSGNTDTQYF.

In its sample, this clone was seen a few times. The chain uses TRBV11-2 and TRBJ2-3; D is unclear. CDR1 and CDR2 from the germline V gene are SGHAT and FQNNGV. This CDR3 is 10 amino acids long. V dropped 5 bases and J dropped 9 bases, with 6 bases sitting between them. CDR3 protein: CASSARTQYF. CDR3 sequence (DNA): TGTGCCAGCAGCGCCAGGACGCAGTATTTT.

The V call is TRBV7-9, the J call TRBJ1-3; D uncertain. V gave up 1 base and J gave up 0 bases, with 10 bases separating them. CDR1 SEHNR and CDR2 FQNEAQ come from the germline V gene (reference sequence). The CDR3 is made up of 16 amino acids. This chain's CDR3 is CASSLDRRSSGNTIYF. CDR3 nucleotides: TGTGCCAGCAGCTTAGACAGAAGAAGCTCTGGAAACACCATATATTTT.

The chain combines TRBV14 with TRBJ1-1; 8 bases map to TRBD1. The CDR3 totals 15 residues. Trimming took 4 bases from V and 5 from J; bases not matched to a gene: 9. Per germline, CDR1 SGHDN and CDR2 FVKESK. DNA of the CDR3: TGTGCCAGCAGCCGGTACAGGGGGGGAGGGACTGAAGCTTTCTTT. Translation: CASSRYRGGGTEAFF.

This clone was counted between two and nine times. The chain links TRBV2 to TRBJ2-3; possibly TRBD2 for D (5 bases). Germline V lookup: CDR1 SNHLY, CDR2 FYNNEI. The V and J ends lost 7 bases and 2 bases respectively, with 10 bases between them. The CDR3 has 13 residues. The DNA for the CDR3 is TGTGCCAGCAACCAAGCGGCCACAGATACGCAGTATTTT. Its protein is CASNQAATDTQYF.

In regard to this clone: This sample also contains other DNA sequences that code for the same CDR3. The chain combines TRBV28 with TRBJ2-5; 8 bases are shared with TRBD2. The length of the CDR3 is 15 residues. The junction had 6 bases not matched to a gene; V was cut back by 5 bases and J by 1 base. The germline gives CDR1 MDHEN, CDR2 SYDVKM. CDR3 coding DNA: TGTGCCAGCAGTCTCACTAGCGGCGGCCAAGAGACCCAGTACTTC. Translated, it gives CASSLTSGGQETQYF.

The rearrangement links TRBV4-1 to TRBJ2-3; D ambiguous. V shed 1 base and J shed 0 bases, with 11 bases lying between them. Germline V CDR1 and CDR2: MGHRA, YSYEKL. The CDR3 is 16 amino acids. In nucleotides, the CDR3 is TGCGCCAGCAGCCAAGTGAACCTAATTAGCACAGATACGCAGTATTTT. Translating it yields CASSQVNLISTDTQYF.

The chain employs TRBV5-1 and TRBJ1-1, with 8 bases lining up with TRBD1. This CDR3 has 14 residues. Germline values: CDR1 SGHRS, CDR2 YFSETQ. After removal of 4 bases from V and 6 bases from J, the junction contained 8 bases not matched to a gene. The CDR3, as DNA: TGCGCCAGCAGCCCGGGACAGGTCGTGGCTGAAGCTTTCTTT. Its translation: CASSPGQVVAEAFF.

CDR3 protein: CASSLATGIGSGANVLTF. The CDR3 DNA is TGCGCCAGCAGCTTGGCCACAGGGATCGGCTCTGGGGCCAACGTCCTGACTTTC. The rearrangement links TRBV5-1 to TRBJ2-6; tentative D call: TRBD1 (6 bases). This CDR3 has 18 residues. The germline gives CDR1 SGHRS, CDR2 YFSETQ. V gave up 0 bases and J gave up 0 bases, with 13 bases separating them.

The CDR3 sequence is CASSLLGTAYEQYF. CDR3 nucleotide sequence: TGTGCCAGCAGTTTACTCGGGACAGCCTACGAGCAGTACTTC. The chain is built from TRBV27 and TRBJ2-7; TRBD1 agrees at 7 bases. Germline CDR1 and CDR2: MNHEY and SMNVEV (reference sequence). V lost 2 bases to trimming and J lost 2 bases; unmatched junction nucleotides: 3. The CDR3 is 14 amino acids.

The CDR3 loop reads CASSRYGGNTEAFF. The CDR3 DNA reads as TGTGCCAGCAGCCGTTATGGAGGGAACACTGAAGCTTTCTTT. The V call is TRBV16, the J call TRBJ1-1; D is undetermined. Germline V lookup: CDR1 KGHSY, CDR2 FQNENV. The CDR3 is made up of 14 amino acids. V lost 4 bases to trimming and J lost 1 base, with 10 bases between them.

The chain links TRBV6-5 to TRBJ2-7; TRBD1 matches at 12 bases. This CDR3 spans 15 amino acids. Germline-derived CDR1 and CDR2 are MNHEY and SVGAGI. V gave up 0 bases and J gave up 6 bases; unmatched junction bases: 3. The chain's CDR3 is CASSYSGTGGAEQYF. The CDR3 DNA follows: TGTGCCAGCAGTTACTCCGGGACAGGGGGCGCCGAGCAGTACTTC.

This chain connects TRBV6-1 to TRBJ2-4; perhaps TRBD1 as D (6 bases). The ends were cut back, 6 bases at V and 0 bases at J, with 6 bases in the middle. The CDR3 is made up of 13 amino acids. Germline loops: CDR1 MNHNS, CDR2 SASEGT. CDR3 in DNA: TGTGCCAGCAGAGGGGGAGCCAAAAACATTCAGTACTTC. Amino acid sequence: CASRGGAKNIQYF.

The rearrangement uses TRBV6-6 and TRBJ1-4; tentative D call: TRBD1 (5 bases). The CDR3 runs to 11 residues. The V end was cut by 6 bases, the J end by 10 bases, with 9 bases between. Looked up from germline, CDR1 is MNHNY and CDR2 is SVGAGI (reference sequence). DNA for the CDR3: TGTGCCAGCAGAGGGGAGGTAAAACTGTTTTTT. Amino acid sequence: CASRGEVKLFF.